The clone carrying this T cell receptor beta chain was observed a handful of times. The sample originates from a study of blood T cell repertoires in COVID-19. Losses at the gene ends were 1 base for V and 5 bases for J; bases not matched to a gene: 5. This CDR3 comprises 17 residues. Germline V gene sequence: CDR1 LGHNA, CDR2 YNFKEQ. Profiling relied on immunoSEQ multiplex PCR, and the TCRdb table lists in-frame clones only, not all of them. The sample carries around 260,000 clones, approximately 86% recorded once. Sequenced sample: peripheral blood. The chain carries TRBV4-2 and TRBJ2-3, with TRBD2 matching 14 bases. The TCR sequence derives from a woman aged 55-70 years with COVID-19, enrolled during active disease. CDR3 in amino acids: CASSQVRLAGGGDTQYF. The CDR3, as DNA: TGTGCCAGCAGCCAAGTGAGACTAGCGGGAGGGGGAGATACGCAGTATTTT.